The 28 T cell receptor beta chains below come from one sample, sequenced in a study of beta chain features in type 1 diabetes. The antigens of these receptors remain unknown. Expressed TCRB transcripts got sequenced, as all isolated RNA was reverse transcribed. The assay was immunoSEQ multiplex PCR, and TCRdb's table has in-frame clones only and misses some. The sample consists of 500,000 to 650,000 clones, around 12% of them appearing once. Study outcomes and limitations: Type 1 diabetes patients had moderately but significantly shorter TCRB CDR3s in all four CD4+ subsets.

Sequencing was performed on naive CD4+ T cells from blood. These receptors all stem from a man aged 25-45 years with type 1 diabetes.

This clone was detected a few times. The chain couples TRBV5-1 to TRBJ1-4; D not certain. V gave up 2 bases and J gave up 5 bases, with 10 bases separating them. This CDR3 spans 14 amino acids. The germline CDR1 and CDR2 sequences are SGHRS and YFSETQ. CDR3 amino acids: CASSFAPENEKLFF. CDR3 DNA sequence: TGCGCCAGCAGCTTTGCGCCGGAGAATGAAAAACTGTTTTTT.

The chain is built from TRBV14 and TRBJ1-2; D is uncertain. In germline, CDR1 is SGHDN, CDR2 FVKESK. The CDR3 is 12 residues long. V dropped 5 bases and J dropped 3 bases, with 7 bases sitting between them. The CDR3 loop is CASSSQDYGYTF. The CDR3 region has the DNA TGTGCCAGCAGCTCTCAGGACTATGGCTACACCTTC.

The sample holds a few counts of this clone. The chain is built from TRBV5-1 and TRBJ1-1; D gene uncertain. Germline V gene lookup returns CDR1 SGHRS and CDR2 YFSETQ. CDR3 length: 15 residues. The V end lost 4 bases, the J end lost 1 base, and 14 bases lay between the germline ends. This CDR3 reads CASSVPDGANTEAFF. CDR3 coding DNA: TGCGCCAGCAGCGTTCCGGACGGAGCGAACACTGAAGCTTTCTTT.

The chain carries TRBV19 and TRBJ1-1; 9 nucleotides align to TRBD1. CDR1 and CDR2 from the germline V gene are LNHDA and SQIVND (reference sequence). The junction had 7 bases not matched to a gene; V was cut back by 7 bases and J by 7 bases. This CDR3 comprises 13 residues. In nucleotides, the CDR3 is TGTGCCAGTACCTTTGGACAGGGGATTGAAGCTTTCTTT. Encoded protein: CASTFGQGIEAFF.

The CDR3 loop is CASSSGLAGTYADTQYF. The CDR3 DNA sequence: TGTGCCAGCAGCTCCGGACTAGCGGGGACGTACGCAGATACGCAGTATTTT. The chain has TRBV11-2 and TRBJ2-3; 12 positions agree with TRBD2. The length of the CDR3 is 17 residues. The V and J ends lost 4 bases and 4 bases, in that order; junction bases with no gene match: 9. Per germline, CDR1 SGHAT and CDR2 FQNNGV.

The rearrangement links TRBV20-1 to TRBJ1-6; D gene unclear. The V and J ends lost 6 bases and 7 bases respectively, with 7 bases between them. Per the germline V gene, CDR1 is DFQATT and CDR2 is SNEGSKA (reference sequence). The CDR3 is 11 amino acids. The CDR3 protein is CSAGDNSPLHF. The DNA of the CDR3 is TGCAGTGCCGGTGACAATTCACCCCTCCACTTT.

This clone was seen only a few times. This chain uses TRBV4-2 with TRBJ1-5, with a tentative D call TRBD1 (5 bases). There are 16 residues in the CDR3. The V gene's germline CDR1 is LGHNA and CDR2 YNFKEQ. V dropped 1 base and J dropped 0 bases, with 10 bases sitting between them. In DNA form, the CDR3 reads TGTGCCAGCAGCCAAGGACAGCCATATAGCAATCAGCCCCAGCATTTT. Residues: CASSQGQPYSNQPQHF.

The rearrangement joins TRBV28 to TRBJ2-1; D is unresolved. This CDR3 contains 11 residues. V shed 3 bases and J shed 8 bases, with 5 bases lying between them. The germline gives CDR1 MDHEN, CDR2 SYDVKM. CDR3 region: CASSFHYEQFF. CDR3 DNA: TGTGCCAGCAGTTTCCACTATGAGCAGTTCTTC.

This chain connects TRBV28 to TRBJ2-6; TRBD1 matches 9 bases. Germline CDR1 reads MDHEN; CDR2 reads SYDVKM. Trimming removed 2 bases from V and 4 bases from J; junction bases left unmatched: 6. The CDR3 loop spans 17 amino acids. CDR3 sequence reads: CASSLPGQGTGANVLTF. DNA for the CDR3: TGTGCCAGCAGTTTACCGGGACAGGGAACAGGGGCCAACGTCCTGACTTTC.

The CDR3 loop is CSVERGEGTEAFF. The DNA of the CDR3 is TGCAGCGTTGAAAGAGGGGAGGGGACTGAAGCTTTCTTT. This chain connects TRBV29-1 to TRBJ1-1; D might be TRBD1 (5 bases). CDR1 is SQVTM and CDR2 is ANQGSEA in the germline V gene. The ends were cut back, 2 bases at V and 5 bases at J, with 12 bases in the middle. The CDR3 length is 13 residues.

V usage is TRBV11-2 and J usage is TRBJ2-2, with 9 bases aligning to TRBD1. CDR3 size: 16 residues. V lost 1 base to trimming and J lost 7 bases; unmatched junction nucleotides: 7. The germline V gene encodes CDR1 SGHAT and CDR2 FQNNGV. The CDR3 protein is CASSLGGQGLHGELFF. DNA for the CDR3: TGTGCCAGCAGCTTAGGGGGACAGGGATTGCACGGGGAGCTGTTTTTT.

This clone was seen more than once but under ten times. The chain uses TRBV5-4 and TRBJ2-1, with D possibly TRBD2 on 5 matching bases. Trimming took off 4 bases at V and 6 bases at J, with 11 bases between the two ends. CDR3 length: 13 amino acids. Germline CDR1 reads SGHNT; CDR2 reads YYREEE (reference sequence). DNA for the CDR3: TGTGCCAGCAGCGCAGGACTGGGCAATGAGCAGTTCTTC. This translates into CASSAGLGNEQFF.

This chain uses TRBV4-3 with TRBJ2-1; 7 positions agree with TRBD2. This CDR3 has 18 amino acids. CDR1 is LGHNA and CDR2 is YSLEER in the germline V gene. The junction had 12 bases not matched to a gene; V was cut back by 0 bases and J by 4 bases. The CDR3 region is CASSQDTGREDYYNEQFF. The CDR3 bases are TGCGCCAGCAGCCAAGATACAGGCCGGGAGGACTATTACAATGAGCAGTTCTTC.

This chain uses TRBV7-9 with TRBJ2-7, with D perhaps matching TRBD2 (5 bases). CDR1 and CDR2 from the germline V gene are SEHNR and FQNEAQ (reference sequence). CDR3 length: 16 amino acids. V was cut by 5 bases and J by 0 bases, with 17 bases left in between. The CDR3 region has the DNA TGTGCCAGCAGCCCAGGTGGGAGCCCAAGCTCCTACGAGCAGTACTTC. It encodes CASSPGGSPSSYEQYF.

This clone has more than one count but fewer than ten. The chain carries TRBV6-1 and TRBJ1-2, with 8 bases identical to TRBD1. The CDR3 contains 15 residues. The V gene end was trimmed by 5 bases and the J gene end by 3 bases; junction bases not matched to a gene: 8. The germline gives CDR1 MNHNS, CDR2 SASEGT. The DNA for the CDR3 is TGTGCCAGCAGTTTAGCCGGGACAGGAGACTATGGCTACACCTTC. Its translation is CASSLAGTGDYGYTF.

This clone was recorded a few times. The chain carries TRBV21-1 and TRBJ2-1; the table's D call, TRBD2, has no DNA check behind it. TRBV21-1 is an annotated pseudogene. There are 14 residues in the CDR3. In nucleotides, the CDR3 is TGTGCCAGCACCGTTCGGTCCCCGGGACTAGCGGAGTTCTTC. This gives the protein CASTVRSPGLAEFF.

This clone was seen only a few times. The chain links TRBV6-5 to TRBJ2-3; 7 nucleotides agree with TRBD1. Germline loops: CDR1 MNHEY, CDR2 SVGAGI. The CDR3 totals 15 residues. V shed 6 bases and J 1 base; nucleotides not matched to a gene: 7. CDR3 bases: TGTGCCAGCAGCTATAGGACAGGTGGCACAGATACGCAGTATTTT. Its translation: CASSYRTGGTDTQYF.

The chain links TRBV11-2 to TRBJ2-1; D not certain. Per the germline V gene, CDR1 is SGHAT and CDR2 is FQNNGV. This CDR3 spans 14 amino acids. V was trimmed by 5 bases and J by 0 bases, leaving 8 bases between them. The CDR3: CASSHPSSYNEQFF. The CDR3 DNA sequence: TGTGCCAGCAGCCATCCCAGCTCCTACAATGAGCAGTTCTTC. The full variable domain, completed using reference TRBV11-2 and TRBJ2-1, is EAGVAQSPRYKIIEKRQSVAFWCNPISGHATLYWYQQILGQGPKLLIQFQNNGVVDDSQLPKDRFSAERLKGVDSTLKIQPAKLEDSAVYLCASSHPSSYNEQFFGPGTRLTVL.

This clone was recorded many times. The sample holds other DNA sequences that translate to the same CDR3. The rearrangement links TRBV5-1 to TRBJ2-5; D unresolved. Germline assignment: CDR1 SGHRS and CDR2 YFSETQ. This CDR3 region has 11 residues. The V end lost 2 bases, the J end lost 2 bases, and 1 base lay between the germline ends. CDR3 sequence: CASSLQETQYF. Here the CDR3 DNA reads TGCGCCAGCAGCTTACAAGAGACCCAGTACTTC. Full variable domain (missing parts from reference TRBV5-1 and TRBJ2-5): KAGVTQTPRYLIKTRGQQVTLSCSPISGHRSVSWYQQTPGQGLQFLFEYFSETQRNKGNFPGRFSGRQFSNSRSEMNVSTLELGDSALYLCASSLQETQYFGPGTRLLVL.

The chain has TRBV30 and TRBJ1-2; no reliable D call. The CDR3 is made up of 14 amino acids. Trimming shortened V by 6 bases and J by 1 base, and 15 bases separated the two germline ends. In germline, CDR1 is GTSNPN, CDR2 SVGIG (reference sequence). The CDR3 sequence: CACLEYWGNYGYTF. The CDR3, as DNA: TGTGCCTGCCTTGAATATTGGGGTAACTATGGCTACACCTTC.

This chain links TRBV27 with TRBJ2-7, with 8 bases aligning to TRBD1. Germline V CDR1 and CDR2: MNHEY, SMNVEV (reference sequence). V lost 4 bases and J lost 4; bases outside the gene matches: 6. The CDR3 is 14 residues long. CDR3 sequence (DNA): TGTGCCAGCAGTTCCGGACAGGGCAGGTACGAGCAGTACTTC. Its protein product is CASSSGQGRYEQYF.

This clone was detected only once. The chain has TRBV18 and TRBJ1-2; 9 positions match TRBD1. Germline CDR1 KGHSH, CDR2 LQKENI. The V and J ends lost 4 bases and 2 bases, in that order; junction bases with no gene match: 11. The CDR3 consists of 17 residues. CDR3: CASSHGSRTGENYGYTF. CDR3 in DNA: TGTGCCAGCTCACATGGGAGTCGGACAGGGGAAAACTATGGCTACACCTTC.

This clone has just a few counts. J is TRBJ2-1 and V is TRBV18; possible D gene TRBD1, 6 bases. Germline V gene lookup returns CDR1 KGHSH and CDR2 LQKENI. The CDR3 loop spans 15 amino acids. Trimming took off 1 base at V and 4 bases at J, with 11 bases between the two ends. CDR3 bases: TGTGCCAGCTCACCACTGGGGGCGAGATACAATGAGCAGTTCTTC. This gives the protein CASSPLGARYNEQFF.

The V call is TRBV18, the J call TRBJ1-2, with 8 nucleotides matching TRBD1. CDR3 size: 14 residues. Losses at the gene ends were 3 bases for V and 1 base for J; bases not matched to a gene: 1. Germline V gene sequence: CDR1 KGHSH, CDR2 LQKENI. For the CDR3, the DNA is TGTGCCAGCTCACCGGACAGGGTTAACTATGGCTACACCTTC. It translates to CASSPDRVNYGYTF.

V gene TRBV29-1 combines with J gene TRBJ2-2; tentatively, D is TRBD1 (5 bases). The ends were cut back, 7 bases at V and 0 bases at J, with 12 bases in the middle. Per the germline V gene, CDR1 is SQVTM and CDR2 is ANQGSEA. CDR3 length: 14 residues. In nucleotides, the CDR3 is TGCAGCGCCGCCTCAGGGACGAACACCGGGGAGCTGTTTTTT. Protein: CSAASGTNTGELFF.

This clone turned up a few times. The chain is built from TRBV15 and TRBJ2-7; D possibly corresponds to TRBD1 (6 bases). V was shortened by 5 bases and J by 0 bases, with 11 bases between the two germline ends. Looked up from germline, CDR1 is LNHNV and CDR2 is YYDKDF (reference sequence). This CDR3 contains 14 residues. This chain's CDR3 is CATSSPGHSYEQYF. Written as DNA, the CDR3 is TGTGCCACCAGCTCTCCGGGACACTCCTACGAGCAGTACTTC.

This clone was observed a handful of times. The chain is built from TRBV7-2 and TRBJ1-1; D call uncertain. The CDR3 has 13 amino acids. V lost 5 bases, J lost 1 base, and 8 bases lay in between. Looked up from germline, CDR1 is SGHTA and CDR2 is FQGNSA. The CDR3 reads CASSPDPNTEAFF. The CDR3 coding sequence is TGTGCCAGCAGCCCGGACCCGAACACTGAAGCTTTCTTT.

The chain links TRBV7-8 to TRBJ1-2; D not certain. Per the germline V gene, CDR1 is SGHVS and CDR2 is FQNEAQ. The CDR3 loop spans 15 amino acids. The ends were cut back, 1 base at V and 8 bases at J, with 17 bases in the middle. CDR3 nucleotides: TGTGCCAGCAGCTTAGGGTTAAGGACTGTCGACGGCTACACCTTC. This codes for CASSLGLRTVDGYTF.